The 9 T cell receptor beta chains presented below share a single source sample, sequenced in a study of blood T cell repertoires in COVID-19. The data were produced by immunoSEQ multiplex PCR, yet TCRdb's version contains in-frame clones alone and is incomplete. The data show some 200,000 clones, about 87% seen once. Input material: peripheral blood. These receptors were obtained from a man in his sixties or seventies with acute or convalescent COVID-19.

This chain connects TRBV6-5 to TRBJ1-2, with a weak D call TRBD1 (5 bases). Germline values: CDR1 MNHEY, CDR2 SVGAGI. The CDR3 covers 15 residues. V dropped 0 bases and J dropped 1 base, with 9 bases sitting between them. The CDR3 loop is CASSYSRVFNYGYTF. CDR3 coding DNA: TGTGCCAGCAGTTACTCCAGGGTATTTAACTATGGCTACACCTTC.

CDR3 sequence (DNA): TGTGCCATCAGTGAGTCGCGGGACGACTATGGCTACACCTTC. It translates to CAISESRDDYGYTF. The chain joins TRBV10-3 to TRBJ1-2; weak D call: TRBD1 (5 bases). This CDR3 has 14 amino acids. Germline loops: CDR1 ENHRY, CDR2 SYGVKD. Trimming shortened V by 0 bases and J by 3 bases, and 8 bases separated the two germline ends.

V and J are TRBV15 and TRBJ2-7; 7 positions agree with TRBD1. CDR3 size: 14 residues. Germline lookup yields CDR1 LNHNV and CDR2 YYDKDF (reference sequence). J gave up 2 bases and V 0 bases, and 1 base lay outside the gene matches. CDR3 amino acids: CATSRERGPYEQYF. As DNA, the CDR3 is TGTGCCACCAGCAGAGAAAGGGGGCCCTACGAGCAGTACTTC. Variable domain in full (rest from reference TRBV15 and TRBJ2-7): DAMVIQNPRYQVTQFGKPVTLSCSQTLNHNVMYWYQQKSSQAPKLLFHYYDKDFNNEADTPDNFQSRRPNTSFCFLDIRSPGLGDTAMYLCATSRERGPYEQYFGPGTRLTVT.

This chain links TRBV7-2 with TRBJ2-2, with 8 nucleotides matching TRBD1. With 1 base clipped from V and 6 bases from J, the junction kept 4 bases outside the gene matches. The germline V gene encodes CDR1 SGHTA and CDR2 FQGNSA. The CDR3 is 15 residues long. CDR3 in amino acids: CASSLDRGIAGELFF. The CDR3 DNA reads TGTGCCAGCAGCTTAGACAGGGGGATCGCCGGGGAGCTGTTTTTT.

V usage is TRBV29-1 and J usage is TRBJ2-1; 14 bases agree with TRBD2. The CDR3 totals 14 residues. Per the germline V gene, CDR1 is SQVTM and CDR2 is ANQGSEA. The V and J ends lost 6 bases and 8 bases, in that order; junction bases with no gene match: 6. As DNA, the CDR3 is TGCAGCGTCCTGACTAGCGGGAGGGCACATGAGCAGTTCTTC. This codes for CSVLTSGRAHEQFF.

A remark on this clone: The identical CDR3 is also encoded by other nucleotide sequences in the sample. J is TRBJ2-7 and V is TRBV29-1, with 8 bases fitting TRBD2. CDR3 length: 14 residues. V shed 6 bases and J 0 bases; nucleotides not matched to a gene: 7. Germline assignment: CDR1 SQVTM and CDR2 ANQGSEA. The CDR3 DNA sequence: TGCAGCGTAGCAACTAGCGGAAGCTCCTACGAGCAGTACTTC. Translation gives CSVATSGSSYEQYF.

This sequence joins TRBV7-2 and TRBJ1-2, with a tentative D call TRBD1 (5 bases). The germline V and J ends were trimmed by 5 bases and 6 bases, with 28 bases remaining between them. This CDR3 has 18 amino acids. Germline CDR1 is SGHTA and CDR2 is FQGNSA. The CDR3 sequence: CASSLLPGLPSLGDGYTF. CDR3 DNA: TGTGCCAGCAGCCTCTTACCGGGACTCCCAAGTCTTGGGGATGGCTACACCTTC.

This clone was picked up a small number of times. This chain joins TRBV2 and TRBJ1-4; D is unclear. Trimming stripped 2 bases from V and 1 base from J, with 8 bases between. Germline CDR1 reads SNHLY; CDR2 reads FYNNEI. The CDR3 consists of 15 residues. CDR3: CASSELVRTNEKLFF. CDR3 nucleotide sequence: TGTGCCAGCAGTGAACTTGTCCGAACTAATGAAAAACTGTTTTTT.

J is TRBJ1-2 and V is TRBV5-8, with a weak D call TRBD1 (6 bases). V lost 3 bases and J 2 bases, leaving 14 bases between the germline ends. The length of the CDR3 is 15 residues. Germline V lookup: CDR1 SGHTS, CDR2 YDEGEE. CDR3 bases: TGTGCCAGCAGCTCCGCGGCGGGGGCGAACTATGGCTACACCTTC. Translated: CASSSAAGANYGYTF.